Below are 14 T cell receptor beta chains sequenced from a single sample in a study of blood T cell repertoires in COVID-19. Libraries were prepared by immunoSEQ multiplex PCR; TCRdb keeps only in-frame clonotypes and omits some of them. This table holds roughly 90,000 clones, 80% found once. Sequencing was performed on peripheral blood. Every receptor here comes from a woman aged 70-85 years with acute or convalescent COVID-19.

The chain is built from TRBV5-1 and TRBJ2-7; 11 bases align to TRBD2. J gave up 3 bases and V 4 bases, and 3 bases lay outside the gene matches. The CDR3 sequence is 14 residues long. Germline assignment: CDR1 SGHRS and CDR2 YFSETQ. For the CDR3, the DNA is TGCGCCAGCAGCCCCGGGACTAGCGGCTACGAGCAGTACTTC. It encodes CASSPGTSGYEQYF. The full variable domain, its missing parts supplied by reference TRBV5-1 and TRBJ2-7, is KAGVTQTPRYLIKTRGQQVTLSCSPISGHRSVSWYQQTPGQGLQFLFEYFSETQRNKGNFPGRFSGRQFSNSRSEMNVSTLELGDSALYLCASSPGTSGYEQYFGPGTRLTVT.

V and J are TRBV27 and TRBJ2-1; no clear D gene. V lost 6 bases to trimming and J lost 0 bases, with 12 bases between them. The CDR3 is made up of 15 amino acids. Germline CDR1 reads MNHEY; CDR2 reads SMNVEV (reference sequence). For the CDR3, the DNA is TGTGCCAGCAGGCCCTGGTCGGGCTCCTACAATGAGCAGTTCTTC. This gives the protein CASRPWSGSYNEQFF.

The V and J genes are TRBV18 and TRBJ2-2; maybe TRBD1 (6 bases). The V and J ends lost 3 bases and 4 bases respectively, with 12 bases between them. The germline V gene encodes CDR1 KGHSH and CDR2 LQKENI. The CDR3 totals 15 residues. The DNA for the CDR3 is TGTGCCAGCTCACCCCAACAGGGCCGCACCGGGGAGCTGTTTTTT. Residues: CASSPQQGRTGELFF.

The V and J genes are TRBV9 and TRBJ2-1; D is undetermined. Looked up from germline, CDR1 is SGDLS and CDR2 is YYNGEE. The CDR3 runs to 14 residues. Trimming cost V 1 base and J 2 bases, with 7 bases left between them. The CDR3: CASSVNGAYNEQFF. In DNA form, the CDR3 reads TGTGCCAGCAGCGTAAATGGAGCCTACAATGAGCAGTTCTTC.

This clone was seen only once. The chain links TRBV29-1 to TRBJ2-7; tentatively, D is TRBD1 (5 bases). This CDR3 has 11 amino acids. CDR1 is SQVTM, CDR2 ANQGSEA, per germline. V dropped 6 bases and J dropped 1 base, with 7 bases sitting between them. The CDR3 region is CSVRVSYEQYF. The CDR3 DNA reads TGCAGCGTCAGGGTTTCCTACGAGCAGTACTTC.

V is TRBV30 and J is TRBJ2-5; the D gene is possibly TRBD2 (7 bases). The CDR3 extends over 13 amino acids. Germline loops: CDR1 GTSNPN, CDR2 SVGIG (reference sequence). DNA of the CDR3: TGTGCTGGGGGCGGGGGATTCCAAGAGACCCAGTACTTC. Translation: CAGGGGFQETQYF.

This clone was detected a few times. The CDR3, as DNA: TGCAGCGTCGCAGGACTAGCGGGAAACACCGGGGAGCTGTTTTTT. Its protein is CSVAGLAGNTGELFF. This chain joins TRBV29-1 and TRBJ2-2, with 12 bases that match TRBD2. Germline V gives CDR1 SQVTM, CDR2 ANQGSEA. This CDR3 has 15 amino acids. V lost 6 bases to trimming and J lost 2 bases; unmatched junction nucleotides: 4.

The genes are TRBV9 and TRBJ2-6, with 7 bases identical to TRBD1. V trimming: 4 bases; J trimming: 2 bases; junction bases outside the gene matches: 3. The germline V gene encodes CDR1 SGDLS and CDR2 YYNGEE. The CDR3 runs to 15 residues. CDR3 sequence reads: CASSRGLPGANVLTF. CDR3 in DNA: TGTGCCAGCAGCAGGGGGCTCCCTGGGGCCAACGTCCTGACTTTC.

The V gene is TRBV5-1, the J gene TRBJ2-7; weak D call: TRBD2 (6 bases). The CDR3 sequence is 13 residues long. Germline CDR1 and CDR2: SGHRS and YFSETQ. V was trimmed by 3 bases and J by 5 bases, leaving 12 bases between them. The CDR3 spells CASSWGDKDEQYF. In DNA form, the CDR3 reads TGCGCCAGCAGCTGGGGGGATAAGGACGAGCAGTACTTC.

This clone has a single count. V is TRBV5-1 and J is TRBJ2-1, with TRBD2 identical over 11 bases. The trim removed 2 bases at V and 0 bases at J, leaving 1 base unmatched. Looked up from germline, CDR1 is SGHRS and CDR2 is YFSETQ. This CDR3 contains 16 residues. The CDR3 region is CASSFGLAGSYNEQFF. Written as DNA, the CDR3 is TGCGCCAGCAGCTTTGGACTAGCGGGCTCCTACAATGAGCAGTTCTTC.

V usage is TRBV18 and J usage is TRBJ1-1; D not certain. This CDR3 is built from 15 residues. Trimming pared 2 bases from V and 0 bases from J, leaving 10 bases between. Germline CDR1 and CDR2: KGHSH and LQKENI. CDR3 DNA sequence: TGTGCCAGCTCACCAAGTAACACCTTGAACACTGAAGCTTTCTTT. It codes for CASSPSNTLNTEAFF.

This chain's CDR3 is CAWSPGVGINEKLFF. The CDR3 nucleotides are TGTGCCTGGAGTCCCGGGGTCGGAATTAATGAAAAACTGTTTTTT. V is TRBV30 and J is TRBJ1-4; D ambiguous. Trimming removed 2 bases from V and 4 bases from J, with 14 bases in between. The CDR3 consists of 15 residues. Per the germline V gene, CDR1 is GTSNPN and CDR2 is SVGIG (reference sequence).

The rearrangement uses TRBV7-9 and TRBJ2-7; D is perhaps TRBD2 (5 bases). Trimming removed 1 base from V and 5 bases from J, with 12 bases in between. This CDR3 comprises 14 residues. The V gene's germline CDR1 is SEHNR and CDR2 FQNEAQ (reference sequence). Here the CDR3 DNA reads TGTGCCAGCAGCTTAGATTCGGGGTGGGACGAGCAGTACTTC. Translating gives CASSLDSGWDEQYF.

The chain combines TRBV15 with TRBJ1-2; no clear D. V lost 4 bases, J lost 9 bases, and 12 bases lay in between. Germline assignment: CDR1 LNHNV and CDR2 YYDKDF (reference sequence). The length of the CDR3 is 12 residues. DNA for the CDR3: TGTGCCACCAGCATTGAGGGTTGGAGCTACACCTTC. This codes for CATSIEGWSYTF.